Listed here are 30 T cell receptor beta chains from one sample, sequenced in a study of cytomegalovirus exposure and HLA in healthy donors. PCR amplification relied on 60 Vbeta primers (plus 13 Jbeta primers). Produced via immunoSEQ multiplex PCR; TCRdb's table is partial and in-frame only. The table lists around 91,000 clones, over 75% of them singletons. The sequencing input was PBMCs. These receptors originate from a male donor in good health and CMV-seropositive.

This clone was seen once. The V and J genes are TRBV7-2 and TRBJ2-3, with D unresolved. Germline-derived CDR1 and CDR2 are SGHTA and FQGNSA. The CDR3 runs to 14 residues. V lost 4 bases and J 1 base, leaving 9 bases between the germline ends. CDR3 bases: TGTGCCAGCAGCTCTCCCGTTGGCACAGATACGCAGTATTTT. This codes for CASSSPVGTDTQYF.

In this sample, this clone turned up once. CDR3 nucleotides: TGTGCCAGCAGCTTAGCGGCAGGGCTAGAGACCCAGTACTTC. Translation gives CASSLAAGLETQYF. The chain has TRBV7-9 and TRBJ2-5, with D tentatively TRBD1 (5 bases). This CDR3 comprises 14 residues. Germline values: CDR1 SEHNR, CDR2 FQNEAQ (reference sequence). V was clipped by 0 bases and J by 4 bases, with 9 bases between them. Together with reference TRBV7-9 and TRBJ2-5, the CDR3 gives the full variable domain: DTGVSQNPRHKITKRGQNVTFRCDPISEHNRLYWYRQTLGQGPEFLTYFQNEAQLEKSRLLSDRFSAERPKGSFSTLEIQRTEQGDSAMYLCASSLAAGLETQYFGPGTRLLVL.

This clone was observed a few times. The chain is built from TRBV19 and TRBJ2-4, with 8 bases lining up with TRBD2. CDR1 and CDR2 from the germline V gene are LNHDA and SQIVND (reference sequence). The CDR3 has 17 amino acids. V lost 5 bases and J lost 8; bases outside the gene matches: 17. The CDR3 is CASSQDPLGLGGDIQYF. The CDR3 DNA sequence: TGTGCCAGTAGTCAGGACCCTCTGGGACTAGGTGGGGACATTCAGTACTTC.

The CDR3 is CASSPRVAAYNEQFF. CDR3 bases: TGTGCCAGCAGCCCCCGAGTAGCGGCCTACAATGAGCAGTTCTTC. The chain links TRBV6-4 to TRBJ2-1, with D possibly TRBD2 on 6 matching bases. V dropped 6 bases and J dropped 2 bases, with 14 bases sitting between them. The CDR3 spans 15 residues. The germline V gene encodes CDR1 MRHNA and CDR2 SNTAGT.

The rearrangement joins TRBV15 to TRBJ2-5; maybe TRBD2 (6 bases). The end of the DNA fits TRBJ2-7 better, so the J call may be wrong. This CDR3 spans 16 amino acids. Per the germline V gene, CDR1 is LNHNV and CDR2 is YYDKDF (reference sequence). The CDR3 is CATSRTISRLDAEQYF. CDR3 coding DNA: TGTGCCACCAGCAGAACGATCAGTAGACTAGATGCCGAGCAGTACTTC.

This chain's CDR3 is CAISESSSGTSGSVTGDEQYF. The CDR3 DNA sequence: TGTGCCATCAGTGAGTCGAGTTCCGGGACTAGCGGGTCTGTTACGGGCGACGAGCAGTACTTC. This chain links TRBV10-3 with TRBJ2-7; 12 bases are a match to TRBD2. In germline, CDR1 is ENHRY, CDR2 SYGVKD. Trimming removed 0 bases from V and 5 bases from J; junction bases left unmatched: 20. The CDR3 runs to 21 residues.

J is TRBJ1-5 and V is TRBV27; possible D gene TRBD1, 5 bases. The CDR3 runs to 14 residues. CDR1 MNHEY and CDR2 SMNVEV come from the germline V gene (reference sequence). Trimming left V 5 bases short and J 4 bases short, with 12 bases between. The CDR3: CASSPRQQNQPQHF. The CDR3 region has the DNA TGTGCCAGCAGTCCGAGACAGCAGAATCAGCCCCAGCATTTT.

V and J are TRBV6-1 and TRBJ2-5; a possible D gene is TRBD2 (6 bases). This CDR3 spans 13 amino acids. Per the germline V gene, CDR1 is MNHNS and CDR2 is SASEGT. Deletions cut 5 bases from V and 2 bases from J, with 9 bases between. The CDR3 reads CASSSGTQETQYF. The CDR3 region has the DNA TGTGCCAGCAGTTCCGGGACTCAAGAGACCCAGTACTTC.

V gene TRBV15 combines with J gene TRBJ2-5, with D perhaps matching TRBD1 (6 bases). Germline assignment: CDR1 LNHNV and CDR2 YYDKDF (reference sequence). The CDR3 totals 15 residues. V was clipped by 5 bases and J by 2 bases, with 15 bases between them. CDR3 bases: TGTGCCACCAGCGGCCGAACAGGGATACAAGAGACCCAGTACTTC. It specifies CATSGRTGIQETQYF. Full variable domain (outside the CDR3, taken from reference TRBV15 and TRBJ2-5): DAMVIQNPRYQVTQFGKPVTLSCSQTLNHNVMYWYQQKSSQAPKLLFHYYDKDFNNEADTPDNFQSRRPNTSFCFLDIRSPGLGDTAMYLCATSGRTGIQETQYFGPGTRLLVL.

This clone was seen more than once but under ten times. V and J are TRBV5-4 and TRBJ2-3; D possibly corresponds to TRBD1 (5 bases). V shed 1 base and J shed 5 bases, with 11 bases lying between them. The germline V gene has CDR1 SGHNT and CDR2 YYREEE (reference sequence). There are 14 residues in the CDR3. Here the CDR3 DNA reads TGTGCCAGCAGCTTGCGCAGGGTCGGAGATACGCAGTATTTT. This encodes CASSLRRVGDTQYF.

V is TRBV2 and J is TRBJ2-7; 7 nucleotides line up with TRBD1. Trimming cost V 4 bases and J 0 bases; bases outside gene matches: 15. The CDR3 spans 18 residues. CDR1 is SNHLY, CDR2 FYNNEI, per germline. The CDR3 here is CASSVGQRAETHSYEQYF. CDR3 sequence (DNA): TGTGCCAGCAGTGTGGGACAGAGGGCCGAAACACACTCCTACGAGCAGTACTTC.

The CDR3 DNA sequence: TGTGCCAGCTCACCATGGGGAGGACAGGGGCTTCCTGAAGCTTTCTTT. It codes for CASSPWGGQGLPEAFF. The chain carries TRBV18 and TRBJ1-1; 9 bases agree with TRBD1. The V gene end was trimmed by 2 bases and the J gene end by 6 bases; junction bases not matched to a gene: 10. CDR3 length equals 16 residues. The germline gives CDR1 KGHSH, CDR2 LQKENI.

The CDR3 spells CASSPSMDTEAFF. CDR3 DNA: TGTGCCAGCTCACCAAGCATGGACACTGAAGCTTTCTTT. The chain has TRBV18 and TRBJ1-1; no clear D gene. Germline CDR1 is KGHSH and CDR2 is LQKENI. There are 13 residues in the CDR3. V gave up 2 bases and J gave up 3 bases, with 7 bases separating them.

Only one count was recorded for this clone. This chain connects TRBV5-6 to TRBJ2-7; the match to TRBD2 covers 11 bases. Germline V CDR1 and CDR2: SGHDT, YYEEEE. The CDR3 runs to 15 residues. J lost 3 bases, V lost 0 bases, and 2 bases had no gene match. DNA of the CDR3: TGTGCCAGCAGCTTGGGCCTAGCGGGGGGCTACGAGCAGTACTTC. Encoded protein: CASSLGLAGGYEQYF.

The chain links TRBV10-2 to TRBJ2-1; 7 nucleotides match TRBD2. The V gene end was trimmed by 6 bases and the J gene end by 2 bases; junction bases not matched to a gene: 4. Germline CDR1 and CDR2: WSHSY and SAAADI. The CDR3 has 14 amino acids. The CDR3 DNA sequence: TGCGCCAGCAGGGTAGCGGGCCCCTACAATGAGCAGTTCTTC. Its translation is CASRVAGPYNEQFF.

The chain couples TRBV7-8 to TRBJ2-4; 13 nucleotides agree with TRBD2. J lost 8 bases, V lost 4 bases, and 8 bases had no gene match. Germline V CDR1 and CDR2: SGHVS, FQNEAQ. This CDR3 comprises 16 residues. CDR3 nucleotides: TGTGCCAGCAGCTCCGGACTAGCGGGAGTGACATACATTCAGTACTTC. This gives the protein CASSSGLAGVTYIQYF.

This clone occurred a few times. V usage is TRBV28 and J usage is TRBJ2-7, with 12 bases lining up with TRBD1. Germline V lookup: CDR1 MDHEN, CDR2 SYDVKM. The CDR3 has 15 residues. Trimming cost V 3 bases and J 4 bases; bases outside gene matches: 4. CDR3 sequence (DNA): TGTGCCAGCAGTTTCCCGGGACAGGGGGCGTACGAGCAGTACTTC. Its protein is CASSFPGQGAYEQYF.

The V and J genes are TRBV6-5 and TRBJ2-7; 7 bases are shared with TRBD1. The CDR3 has 13 amino acids. Germline V gene lookup returns CDR1 MNHEY and CDR2 SVGAGI. Trimming cost V 2 bases and J 4 bases; bases outside gene matches: 2. The CDR3 spells CASSYGQEYEQYF. The CDR3 DNA reads as TGTGCCAGCAGTTACGGACAGGAGTACGAGCAGTACTTC.

V gene TRBV5-1 combines with J gene TRBJ2-1; 7 bases fit TRBD2. CDR3 size: 15 residues. Germline assignment: CDR1 SGHRS and CDR2 YFSETQ. V was pared by 1 base and J by 7 bases, with 8 bases of the junction left unmatched. CDR3 residues: CASSLYSGPLNEQFF. CDR3 nucleotides: TGCGCCAGCAGCTTGTATAGCGGGCCCCTAAATGAGCAGTTCTTC.

The rearrangement links TRBV7-2 to TRBJ2-1; 8 bases map to TRBD2. V trimming: 4 bases; J trimming: 11 bases; junction bases outside the gene matches: 4. Per germline, CDR1 SGHTA and CDR2 FQGNSA. The CDR3 runs 12 residues. For the CDR3, the DNA is TGTGCCAGCAGCTCGGGGGGGGACCAGCAGTTCTTC. Translated, it gives CASSSGGDQQFF.

This chain links TRBV6-5 with TRBJ1-4; no reliable D call. Germline CDR1 reads MNHEY; CDR2 reads SVGAGI. V shed 6 bases and J shed 10 bases, with 12 bases lying between them. CDR3 length: 12 amino acids. The CDR3 protein is CASRGRRSKLFF. CDR3 nucleotide sequence: TGTGCCAGCAGGGGGAGGCGTTCAAAACTGTTTTTT.

The gene calls are TRBV11-2 and TRBJ1-3; D is uncertain. This CDR3 is built from 12 residues. Trimming took off 8 bases at V and 0 bases at J, with 5 bases between the two ends. Germline CDR1 is SGHAT and CDR2 is FQNNGV. The CDR3 sequence is CASGLSGNTIYF. The CDR3 DNA is TGTGCCAGCGGCCTCTCTGGAAACACCATATATTTT.

The chain is built from TRBV10-1 and TRBJ2-2; a weak D match, TRBD1 (6 bases). This CDR3 is built from 15 residues. Per the germline V gene, CDR1 is WNHNN and CDR2 is SYGVQD (reference sequence). The V end lost 4 bases, the J end lost 0 bases, and 9 bases lay between the germline ends. The DNA for the CDR3 is TGCGCCAGCAGTGCGGGACACACGAACACCGGGGAGCTGTTTTTT. Translating it yields CASSAGHTNTGELFF.

V gene TRBV4-1 combines with J gene TRBJ2-7; 8 nucleotides line up with TRBD2. After removal of 1 base from V and 2 bases from J, the junction contained 4 bases not matched to a gene. Germline CDR1 MGHRA, CDR2 YSYEKL. The CDR3 contains 15 residues. Written as DNA, the CDR3 is TGCGCCAGCAGCCAAGTAACTAGCGGTACCTACGAGCAGTACTTC. Translating it yields CASSQVTSGTYEQYF.

The rearrangement joins TRBV9 to TRBJ2-5; a possible D gene is TRBD2 (6 bases). This CDR3 has 14 residues. V lost 4 bases to trimming and J lost 3 bases, with 13 bases between them. The germline V gene encodes CDR1 SGDLS and CDR2 YYNGEE. The chain's CDR3 is CASSRTSREETQYF. CDR3 bases: TGTGCCAGCAGCCGTACTAGCCGCGAAGAGACCCAGTACTTC.

This sequence joins TRBV10-3 and TRBJ2-5; TRBD1 matches 11 bases. Germline CDR1 reads ENHRY; CDR2 reads SYGVKD. CDR3 length: 15 residues. V was pared by 5 bases and J by 2 bases, with 4 bases of the junction left unmatched. CDR3 bases: TGTGCCATCAGTATGGGACAGGGGGTACAAGAGACCCAGTACTTC. Translated, it gives CAISMGQGVQETQYF.

The chain has TRBV5-4 and TRBJ1-3, with D tentatively TRBD1 (6 bases). Germline V gene lookup returns CDR1 SGHNT and CDR2 YYREEE (reference sequence). CDR3 length: 14 residues. With 7 bases removed from V and 1 base from J, the gap between germline ends came to 12 bases. The CDR3 is CASRTQGSGNTIYF. The CDR3 bases are TGTGCCAGCCGAACCCAGGGGTCTGGAAACACCATATATTTT.

In nucleotides, the CDR3 is TGTGCCAGCAGTTACCGGGATGAGCAGTTCTTC. Its protein is CASSYRDEQFF. The chain carries TRBV6-5 and TRBJ2-1; unclear D gene. This CDR3 spans 11 amino acids. Trimming left V 2 bases short and J 8 bases short, with 4 bases between. CDR1 and CDR2 (germline): MNHEY, SVGAGI.

The CDR3 loop reads CASSFPDGQNYGYTF. Here the CDR3 DNA reads TGTGCCAGCAGTTTCCCGGACGGACAAAACTATGGCTACACCTTC. The chain has TRBV6-1 and TRBJ1-2, with D perhaps TRBD1 (5 bases). The ends were cut back, 5 bases at V and 2 bases at J, with 15 bases in the middle. CDR1 MNHNS and CDR2 SASEGT come from the germline V gene. The CDR3 runs to 15 residues.

CDR3 region: CASSLGVSNQPQHF. As DNA, the CDR3 is TGCGCCAGCAGCTTAGGGGTGAGCAATCAGCCCCAGCATTTT. The V call is TRBV5-1, the J call TRBJ1-5, with D possibly TRBD1 on 5 matching bases. Germline-derived CDR1 and CDR2 are SGHRS and YFSETQ. Trimming took off 2 bases at V and 1 base at J, with 7 bases between the two ends. The length of the CDR3 is 14 residues.